These 2 T cell receptor beta chains were all obtained from the same sample, sequenced in a study of cytomegalovirus exposure and HLA in healthy donors. PCR employed 60 Vbeta and 13 Jbeta primers. The method was immunoSEQ multiplex PCR; TCRdb's version includes in-frame clones alone and lacks a portion of them. The data contain about 160,000 clones, roughly 85% of them singletons. Source material: PBMCs. The receptors originated from a woman in her forties or fifties in good health and CMV-seronegative.

This chain joins TRBV6-6 and TRBJ1-3; 9 bases match TRBD1. J was trimmed by 7 bases and V by 8 bases; bases with no gene match: 12. Germline assignment: CDR1 MNHNY and CDR2 SVGAGI (reference sequence). This CDR3 is built from 15 residues. The CDR3 nucleotides are TGTGCCAGCTCCGATCCGGGACAGGGACTGAACACCATATATTTT. This codes for CASSDPGQGLNTIYF.

This chain connects TRBV2 to TRBJ1-5, with D perhaps TRBD1 (6 bases). V gave up 6 bases and J gave up 5 bases, with 17 bases separating them. The CDR3 extends over 15 amino acids. Germline V gives CDR1 SNHLY, CDR2 FYNNEI. Here the CDR3 DNA reads TGTGCCAGCAGGGACGATACAGGGTCGGATCAGCCCCAGCATTTT. Translated: CASRDDTGSDQPQHF.